The TCR beta chain under discussion was sequenced for a study of cytomegalovirus exposure and HLA in healthy donors. Study-level information: Samples from HLA-typed donors yielded about 85 million unique TCRs in an early data release.

Use of 60 Vbeta and 13 Jbeta primers characterized the PCR. Profiling relied on immunoSEQ multiplex PCR, and the TCRdb table lists in-frame clones only, not all of them. This sample has under 120,000 clones; 74% occur once, and the top ten carry less than 3.5%. CDR3 length: 15 residues. Germline lookup yields CDR1 MNHEY and CDR2 SMNVEV (reference sequence). V gave up 9 bases and J gave up 10 bases; unmatched junction bases: 14. Study conclusions and caveats: Upon later analysis, HLA-associated TCR beta chains proved more clonally expanded than other, equally common chains.

Details on this clone: Its matching antigen is unknown.

Sequencing input: PBMCs. This TCR came from a man aged 45-65 years in good health and CMV-seropositive. This chain links TRBV27 with TRBJ1-6; 8 nucleotides line up with TRBD1. The CDR3 loop reads CASLTHQGAESPLHF. The DNA for the CDR3 is TGTGCCAGTCTAACTCACCAGGGGGCGGAATCACCCCTCCACTTT.